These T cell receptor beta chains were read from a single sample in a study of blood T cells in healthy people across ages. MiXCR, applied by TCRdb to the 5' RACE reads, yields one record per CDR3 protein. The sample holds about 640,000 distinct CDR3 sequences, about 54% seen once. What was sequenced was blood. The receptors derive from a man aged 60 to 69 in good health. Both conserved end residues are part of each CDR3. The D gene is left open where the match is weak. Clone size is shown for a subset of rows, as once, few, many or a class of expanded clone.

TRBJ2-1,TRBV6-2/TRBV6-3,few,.,TGTGCCAGCAGTTTTCTGCGTTACAATGAGCAGTTCTTC,CASSFLRYNEQFF
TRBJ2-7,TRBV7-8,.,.,TGTGCCAGCAGCCCCGGCGCCCAGGAGCAGTACTTC,CASSPGAQEQYF
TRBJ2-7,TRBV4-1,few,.,TGCGCCAGCAGCCAAGTTCTTCGGGGGAGCGGCGAGCAGTACTTC,CASSQVLRGSGEQYF
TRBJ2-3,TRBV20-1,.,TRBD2,TGCAGTGCCAAGACTAGCGGGGGATATACTAGCACAGATACGCAGTATTTT,CSAKTSGGYTSTDTQYF
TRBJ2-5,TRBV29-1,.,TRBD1,TGCAGCGTTCCCAGCAGGGGGCAGGCCTACAATGAGCAGTACTTC,CSVPSRGQAYNEQYF
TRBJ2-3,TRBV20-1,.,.,TGCAGTGCTAGGCAAGGGTATGGCGCAGATACGCAGTATTTT,CSARQGYGADTQYF
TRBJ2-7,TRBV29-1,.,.,TGCAGCGTTGAATACGGCCAGGGGTACGAGCAGTACTTC,CSVEYGQGYEQYF
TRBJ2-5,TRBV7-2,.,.,TGTGCCAGCAGCTTCTCCTCGGGGCCCCAAGAGACCCAGTACTTC,CASSFSSGPQETQYF
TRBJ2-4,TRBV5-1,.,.,TGCGCCAGCAGCTTGGGTCAGGTAATGGCCAAAAACATTCAGTACTTC,CASSLGQVMAKNIQYF
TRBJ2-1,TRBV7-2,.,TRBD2,TGTGCCAGCAGCTTACGGGGGGGCATAATCAATGAGCAGTTCTTC,CASSLRGGIINEQFF
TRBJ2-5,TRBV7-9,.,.,TGTGCCAGCAGCTTTAATATGCAAGAGACCCAGTACTTC,CASSFNMQETQYF
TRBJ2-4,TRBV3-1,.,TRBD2,TGTGCCAGCAGCCCTAGCGGGGGGGCCTCCAAAAACATTCAGTACTTC,CASSPSGGASKNIQYF
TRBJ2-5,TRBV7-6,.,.,TGTGCCAGCAGCTTATCGACTTTGGGGTCTGAGACCCAGTACTTC,CASSLSTLGSETQYF
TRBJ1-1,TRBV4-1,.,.,TGCGCCAGCAGCCATGGACGAGGCCCCATGAACACTGAAGCTTTCTTT,CASSHGRGPMNTEAFF
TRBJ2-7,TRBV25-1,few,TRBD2,TGTGCCAGCAGTGATCCGCGGGGGGTATTAAACGAGCAGTACTTC,CASSDPRGVLNEQYF
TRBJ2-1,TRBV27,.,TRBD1,TGTGCCAGCAGTTTATCTCCCGGACAGGGGGTATGGAATGAGCAGTTCTTC,CASSLSPGQGVWNEQFF
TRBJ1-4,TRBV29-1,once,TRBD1,TGCAGCGTTTCCTGGACAGGGGAAAAACTGTTTTTT,CSVSWTGEKLFF
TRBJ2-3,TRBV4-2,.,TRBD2,TGTGCCAGCAGCCAAGTCGGAAGCGGGGCAAGCACAGATACGCAGTATTTT,CASSQVGSGASTDTQYF
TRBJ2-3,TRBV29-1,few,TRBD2,TGCAGCGTTGATGGACTAGCGGGGGATACGCAGTATTTT,CSVDGLAGDTQYF
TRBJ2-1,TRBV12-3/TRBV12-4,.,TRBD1,TGTGCCAGCAGTCCCCACTCGGGACAGGGGACTGAGCAGTTCTTC,CASSPHSGQGTEQFF
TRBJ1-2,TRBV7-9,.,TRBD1,TGTGCCAGCAGCGCACGGGACAGCGCCTATGGCTACACCTTC,CASSARDSAYGYTF
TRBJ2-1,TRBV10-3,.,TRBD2,TGTGCCATCAGCCTAGCGGGTGACATGGGCAATGAGCAGTTCTTC,CAISLAGDMGNEQFF
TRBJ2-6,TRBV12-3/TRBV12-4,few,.,TGTGCCGGGGGGAGTAGCGGATCTGGGGCCAACGTCCTGACTTTC,CAGGSSGSGANVLTF
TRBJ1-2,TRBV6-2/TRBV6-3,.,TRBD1,TGTGCCAGCAGTTCCCGAGGCGGGACAGGCTATGGCTACACCTTC,CASSSRGGTGYGYTF
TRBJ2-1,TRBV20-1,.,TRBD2,TGCAGTGCTAGCGGGGGGGCCGACAATGAGCAGTTCTTC,CSASGGADNEQFF
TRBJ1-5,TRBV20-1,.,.,TGCAGTGCGTACGGGACAACCAATCAGCCCCAGCATTTT,CSAYGTTNQPQHF
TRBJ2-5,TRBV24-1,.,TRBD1,TGTGCCACCAGTGATCCCAACAGGGGAGACGAGACCCAGTACTTC,CATSDPNRGDETQYF
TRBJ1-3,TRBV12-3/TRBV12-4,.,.,TGTGCCAGCAGAAGGGACAACTCTGGAAACACCATATATTTT,CASRRDNSGNTIYF